These 29 T cell receptor beta chains were sequenced from one sample in a study of cytomegalovirus exposure and HLA in healthy donors. PCR was performed using 60 Vbeta and 13 Jbeta primers. Assay used: immunoSEQ multiplex PCR; TCRdb lists only in-frame clones, some missing. The profile shows some 97,000 clones, roughly three quarters of them singletons. Sequences were obtained from PBMCs. All receptors derive from a woman between 45 and 65 years old in good health and CMV-seropositive.

The chain employs TRBV11-2 and TRBJ2-1; 7 bases match TRBD1. The CDR3 covers 17 residues. Germline CDR1 reads SGHAT; CDR2 reads FQNNGV. The V and J ends lost 2 bases and 5 bases, in that order; junction bases with no gene match: 12. CDR3 sequence (DNA): TGTGCCAGCAGCTTAATGGGACAGAGGGGGTTGCACAATGAGCAGTTCTTC. Its protein is CASSLMGQRGLHNEQFF.

This clone was detected a few times. The rearrangement links TRBV7-9 to TRBJ2-3, with 8 bases matching TRBD2. CDR1 and CDR2 (germline): SEHNR, FQNEAQ (reference sequence). The CDR3 runs 15 residues. J lost 2 bases, V lost 7 bases, and 8 bases had no gene match. DNA for the CDR3: TGTGCCAGCACCGCTACTAGCGGATTCACAGATACGCAGTATTTT. Translated: CASTATSGFTDTQYF.

This clone has a handful of counts. The chain joins TRBV6-6 to TRBJ1-1; possible D gene TRBD1, 5 bases. The CDR3 length is 12 residues. Germline values: CDR1 MNHNY, CDR2 SVGAGI (reference sequence). Between the trimmed V and J ends, which lost 2 bases and 8 bases, there was a span of 9 bases. As DNA, the CDR3 is TGTGCCAGCAGTTACGGGGGGAGCGAAGCTTTCTTT. It is translated as CASSYGGSEAFF.

CDR3 region: CASSLGLAGILRETQYF. CDR3 nucleotides: TGTGCCAGCAGCCTAGGACTAGCGGGGATTCTTAGGGAGACCCAGTACTTC. The V and J genes are TRBV4-2 and TRBJ2-5; 12 bases line up with TRBD2. Germline CDR1 and CDR2: LGHNA and YNFKEQ. The CDR3 spans 17 residues. J lost 5 bases, V lost 4 bases, and 11 bases had no gene match.

The chain carries TRBV7-9 and TRBJ1-5; D is uncertain. Trimming cost V 0 bases and J 7 bases, with 4 bases left between them. CDR3 size: 12 residues. CDR1 is SEHNR and CDR2 is FQNEAQ in the germline V gene (reference sequence). CDR3 residues: CASSLAGQPQHF. The CDR3 DNA sequence: TGTGCCAGCAGCTTAGCCGGGCAGCCCCAGCATTTT.

This chain links TRBV10-3 with TRBJ1-2; D gene unclear. The CDR3 is made up of 13 amino acids. From germline, CDR1 is ENHRY and CDR2 SYGVKD. V lost 8 bases to trimming and J lost 6 bases, with 16 bases between them. Written as DNA, the CDR3 is TGTGCCATCGGTCGCGAGGGAGCTAATGGCTACACCTTC. It translates to CAIGREGANGYTF.

The chain links TRBV7-3 to TRBJ2-2, with D maybe TRBD1 (6 bases). Germline V gene data show CDR1 as SGHTA and CDR2 as FQGTGA. The CDR3 is made up of 16 amino acids. The V and J ends lost 5 bases and 4 bases respectively, with 17 bases between them. The CDR3 loop reads CASSHDDRHGTGELFF. The CDR3 DNA reads as TGTGCCAGCAGCCACGACGACAGGCACGGCACCGGGGAGCTGTTTTTT. Supplemented by reference TRBV7-3 and TRBJ2-2, the full variable domain reads GAGVSQTPSNKVTEKGKYVELRCDPISGHTALYWYRQSLGQGPEFLIYFQGTGAADDSGLPNDRFFAVRPEGSVSTLKIQRTERGDSAVYLCASSHDDRHGTGELFFGEGSRLTVL.

This chain joins TRBV5-1 and TRBJ2-5, with 7 nucleotides matching TRBD1. V lost 1 base and J lost 2; bases outside the gene matches: 5. This CDR3 comprises 15 residues. CDR1 and CDR2 (germline): SGHRS, YFSETQ. The CDR3 DNA sequence: TGCGCCAGCAGCTTGAACAGGGGTCTTCAAGAGACCCAGTACTTC. Its protein is CASSLNRGLQETQYF.

This clone has more than one count but fewer than ten. The chain couples TRBV9 to TRBJ1-1, with 7 bases that match TRBD1. CDR1 is SGDLS and CDR2 is YYNGEE in the germline V gene. There are 16 residues in the CDR3. Trimming at V came to 0 bases and at J to 4 bases, leaving 9 bases not matched to a gene. The CDR3 sequence: CASSVDTGAAITEAFF. CDR3 bases: TGTGCCAGCAGCGTAGATACAGGGGCCGCCATCACTGAAGCTTTCTTT.

Here the CDR3 DNA reads TGTGCCAGCAGTTTGGGAGGGCCGAACACTGAAGCTTTCTTT. Protein: CASSLGGPNTEAFF. The chain uses TRBV27 and TRBJ1-1; D gene uncertain. Germline values: CDR1 MNHEY, CDR2 SMNVEV (reference sequence). V lost 3 bases and J 1 base, leaving 9 bases between the germline ends. The CDR3 loop spans 14 amino acids.

The rearrangement uses TRBV19 and TRBJ2-1; no firm D call. The CDR3 contains 13 residues. The germline V gene has CDR1 LNHDA and CDR2 SQIVND (reference sequence). Deletions cut 3 bases from V and 9 bases from J, with 12 bases between. CDR3 loop: CASSMLSLGEQFF. CDR3 bases: TGTGCCAGTAGTATGCTGAGCCTCGGTGAGCAGTTCTTC.

Concerning this clone itself: Within the sample, other DNA sequences also encode this same CDR3. V and J are TRBV18 and TRBJ1-1, with 7 bases identical to TRBD1. The trim removed 3 bases at V and 0 bases at J, leaving 1 base unmatched. The germline V gene encodes CDR1 KGHSH and CDR2 LQKENI. The CDR3 spans 14 residues. CDR3 protein: CASSPGQMNTEAFF. The CDR3 DNA sequence: TGTGCCAGCTCACCGGGACAGATGAACACTGAAGCTTTCTTT.

The rearrangement uses TRBV11-2 and TRBJ1-1; TRBD1 might be the D (5 bases). CDR3 size: 14 residues. V was shortened by 7 bases and J by 2 bases, with 14 bases between the two germline ends. The germline gives CDR1 SGHAT, CDR2 FQNNGV. CDR3: CASNPTVTNTEAFF. CDR3 coding DNA: TGTGCCAGCAACCCGACAGTGACCAACACTGAAGCTTTCTTT.

This chain links TRBV12-5 with TRBJ2-1; 13 nucleotides line up with TRBD2. This CDR3 has 19 amino acids. Looked up from germline, CDR1 is LGHNT and CDR2 is FRNRAP. Trimming removed 7 bases from V and 6 bases from J; junction bases left unmatched: 18. CDR3 bases: TGTGCTAGTGCCAGACAGTTACTAGCGGGGGGGCCTTCGGGCAATGAGCAGTTCTTC. It codes for CASARQLLAGGPSGNEQFF.

The chain combines TRBV7-9 with TRBJ2-5, with no clear D. Trimming removed 1 base at V and 3 bases at J, with 12 bases between. Germline V gene data show CDR1 as SEHNR and CDR2 as FQNEAQ (reference sequence). This CDR3 comprises 15 residues. The chain's CDR3 is CASSLVSLLEETQYF. The CDR3 coding sequence is TGTGCCAGCAGCTTAGTCAGTCTTTTGGAAGAGACCCAGTACTTC.

The chain has TRBV6-5 and TRBJ2-6; 7 bases are shared with TRBD2. The germline gives CDR1 MNHEY, CDR2 SVGAGI. J lost 2 bases, V lost 8 bases, and 3 bases had no gene match. This CDR3 contains 14 residues. CDR3 sequence (DNA): TGTGCCAGCTTCGGGACTACTGGGGCCAACGTCCTGACTTTC. Its translation is CASFGTTGANVLTF.

The chain couples TRBV27 to TRBJ1-4; unclear D gene. Germline CDR1 is MNHEY and CDR2 is SMNVEV (reference sequence). This CDR3 has 12 amino acids. The ends were cut back, 5 bases at V and 12 bases at J, with 13 bases in the middle. The CDR3 protein is CASSPRLGELFF. In DNA form, the CDR3 reads TGTGCCAGCAGTCCCCGACTAGGAGAACTGTTTTTT.

CDR3: CASSGALGSLEQYF. CDR3 nucleotide sequence: TGCGCCAGCAGTGGGGCTTTAGGTTCCCTCGAGCAGTACTTC. The chain uses TRBV10-1 and TRBJ2-7, with D hard to call. The CDR3 is 14 residues long. Germline lookup yields CDR1 WNHNN and CDR2 SYGVQD (reference sequence). V lost 4 bases to trimming and J lost 6 bases, with 16 bases between them.

This clone was picked up a small number of times. The gene calls are TRBV5-4 and TRBJ2-7, with TRBD2 as a possible D gene (7 bases). Germline-derived CDR1 and CDR2 are SGHNT and YYREEE (reference sequence). Trimming removed 4 bases from V and 0 bases from J, with 17 bases in between. The CDR3 runs to 16 residues. For the CDR3, the DNA is TGTGCCAGCAGCCCCGGGGGCGCGGGGGTCTCCTACGAGCAGTACTTC. Its protein product is CASSPGGAGVSYEQYF.

This chain uses TRBV7-6 with TRBJ1-6, with D tentatively TRBD1 (5 bases). This CDR3 contains 13 residues. CDR1 is SGHVS, CDR2 FNYEAQ, per germline. Deletions cut 4 bases from V and 7 bases from J, with 8 bases between. The DNA of the CDR3 is TGTGCCAGCAGCTACCGGACAAATTCACCCCTCCACTTT. It specifies CASSYRTNSPLHF.

The table lists this clone with a few counts. The gene calls are TRBV21-1 and TRBJ1-2; the listed D gene, TRBD1, was not tested against the DNA. TRBV21-1 is termed a pseudogene. This CDR3 contains 13 residues. CDR3 loop: CASSNRQNYGYTF. CDR3 sequence (DNA): TGTGCCAGCAGCAATCGACAAAACTATGGCTACACCTTC.

The chain carries TRBV2 and TRBJ1-6; weak D call: TRBD1 (5 bases). The CDR3 covers 16 residues. Germline V lookup: CDR1 SNHLY, CDR2 FYNNEI. With 8 bases removed from V and 5 bases from J, the gap between germline ends came to 19 bases. CDR3 sequence reads: CASLPRERDHNSPLHF. The CDR3 region has the DNA TGTGCCAGCCTTCCTCGGGAGAGGGACCATAATTCACCCCTCCACTTT.

The chain joins TRBV14 to TRBJ2-1; 10 nucleotides agree with TRBD2. This CDR3 has 16 amino acids. Germline assignment: CDR1 SGHDN and CDR2 FVKESK. Trimming cost V 0 bases and J 8 bases; bases outside gene matches: 7. The DNA of the CDR3 is TGTGCCAGCAGCCAAGAGAGCGGGAGGGGGTGGGATGAGCAGTTCTTC. It is translated as CASSQESGRGWDEQFF.

The CDR3 is CASSGRRGEQYF. In DNA, the CDR3 is TGTGCCAGCAGCGGACGGCGGGGAGAGCAGTACTTC. V usage is TRBV9 and J usage is TRBJ2-7, with D possibly matching TRBD2 (6 bases). V was cut by 3 bases and J by 7 bases, with 11 bases left in between. CDR3 length equals 12 residues. Germline CDR1 and CDR2: SGDLS and YYNGEE.

The chain links TRBV30 to TRBJ1-2; 9 bases align to TRBD1. Trimming at V came to 6 bases and at J to 8 bases, leaving 7 bases not matched to a gene. The CDR3 extends over 12 amino acids. Per the germline V gene, CDR1 is GTSNPN and CDR2 is SVGIG (reference sequence). The CDR3 DNA is TGTGCCTGTTGGACAGGGGTGAGCGGCTACACCTTC. It codes for CACWTGVSGYTF.

The rearrangement links TRBV4-2 to TRBJ2-1, with 9 bases that match TRBD2. CDR3 size: 15 residues. The germline V gene has CDR1 LGHNA and CDR2 YNFKEQ. V lost 0 bases, J lost 5 bases, and 2 bases stayed unmatched. In nucleotides, the CDR3 is TGTGCCAGCAGCCAAGAGGCTAGCGGGAACAATGAGCAGTTCTTC. Its translation is CASSQEASGNNEQFF.

This chain links TRBV27 with TRBJ2-6; 11 positions agree with TRBD2. This CDR3 has 19 residues. The ends lost 10 bases at V and 0 bases at J; junction bases unmatched: 14. Per germline, CDR1 MNHEY and CDR2 SMNVEV (reference sequence). DNA for the CDR3: TGTGCCACCAAGTCCCTAGCGGGGGGTCTTATCTCTGGGGCCAACGTCCTGACTTTC. Its protein is CATKSLAGGLISGANVLTF.

Only a few counts were recorded for this clone. The chain links TRBV7-2 to TRBJ1-1; D remains ambiguous. The length of the CDR3 is 13 residues. Germline V lookup: CDR1 SGHTA, CDR2 FQGNSA. Trimming took 5 bases from V and 7 from J, leaving 14 bases between them. In nucleotides, the CDR3 is TGTGCCAGCAGCCTGGACTGGGGAAGTGAAGCTTTCTTT. Protein: CASSLDWGSEAFF. Looking up the rest from reference TRBV7-2 and TRBJ1-1 gives the full variable domain: GAGVSQSPSNKVTEKGKDVELRCDPISGHTALYWYRQSLGQGLEFLIYFQGNSAPDKSGLPSDRFSAERTGGSVSTLTIQRTQQEDSAVYLCASSLDWGSEAFFGQGTRLTVV.

The chain recombines TRBV15 with TRBJ2-2, with unresolved D. The V end lost 3 bases, the J end lost 6 bases, and 5 bases lay between the germline ends. Germline loops: CDR1 LNHNV, CDR2 YYDKDF (reference sequence). This CDR3 comprises 12 residues. CDR3 loop: CATSSFAGELFF. CDR3 DNA sequence: TGTGCCACCAGCAGTTTCGCCGGGGAGCTGTTTTTT. Variable domain in full (rest from reference TRBV15 and TRBJ2-2): DAMVIQNPRYQVTQFGKPVTLSCSQTLNHNVMYWYQQKSSQAPKLLFHYYDKDFNNEADTPDNFQSRRPNTSFCFLDIRSPGLGDTAMYLCATSSFAGELFFGEGSRLTVL.